The entry that follows covers one T cell receptor beta chain sequence. The source of the sample is a study of identical twins. V gave up 1 base and J gave up 0 bases; unmatched junction bases: 5. The CDR3 consists of 16 residues. The germline V gene encodes CDR1 DFQATT and CDR2 SNEGSKA (reference sequence). A single record per CDR3 protein comes from TCRdb applying MiXCR to the 5' RACE reads. The top ten hold just over 7% of the sample, which has roughly 350,000 distinct CDR3 sequences, 9% to 15% seen once. Another study also made use of these data, one on yellow fever vaccine responses in identical twins.

The gene calls are TRBV20-1 and TRBJ2-1; TRBD2 matches at 8 bases. Material for sequencing was CD8+ T cells sorted from blood. This receptor was obtained from a woman in her late teens or twenties in good health. The CDR3 spells CSARGASGHSYNEQFF. Here the CDR3 DNA reads TGCAGTGCTAGAGGGGCTAGCGGGCACTCCTACAATGAGCAGTTCTTC.